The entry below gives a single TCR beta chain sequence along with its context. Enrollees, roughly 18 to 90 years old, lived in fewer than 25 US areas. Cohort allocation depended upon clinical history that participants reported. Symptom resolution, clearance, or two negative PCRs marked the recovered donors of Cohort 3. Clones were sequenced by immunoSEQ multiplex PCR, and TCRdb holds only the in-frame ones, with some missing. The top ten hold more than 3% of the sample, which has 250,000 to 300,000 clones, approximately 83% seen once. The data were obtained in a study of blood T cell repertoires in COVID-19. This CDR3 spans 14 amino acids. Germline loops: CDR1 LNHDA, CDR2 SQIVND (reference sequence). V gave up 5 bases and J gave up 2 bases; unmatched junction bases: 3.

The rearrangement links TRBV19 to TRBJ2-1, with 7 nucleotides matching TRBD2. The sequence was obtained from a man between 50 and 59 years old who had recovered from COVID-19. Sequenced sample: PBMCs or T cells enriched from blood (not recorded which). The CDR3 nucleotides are TGTGCCAGTAGTGAGCGGGGAACCTACAATGAGCAGTTCTTC. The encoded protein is CASSERGTYNEQFF.